This T cell receptor beta chain originates from a study of shared clonotypes between healthy human individuals. Germline V gene data show CDR1 as SNHLY and CDR2 as FYNNEI. V dropped 4 bases and J dropped 3 bases, with 4 bases sitting between them. The CDR3 extends over 11 amino acids. Whole-study results and caveats: Generation probability values for non-shared clonotypes were lower than those for clonotypes shared by all four donors. Researchers found naive subsets generally carried larger estimated richness than memory subsets.

Comment on this clone: Its antigen is still unknown. This same CDR3 is encoded by further DNA sequences in the sample.

Measured with immunoSEQ multiplex PCR; TCRdb has only the in-frame clones, and not every one. Of about 1.5 million clones detected, around 97% appear once; the ten largest clones hold roughly 1.2%. Sequencing was performed on naive CD4+ T cells sorted from blood. Subset denoted: CD45RA+ positively selected. The rearrangement links TRBV2 to TRBJ2-7; no firm D call. The sequence was obtained from a man aged 25 to 40 in good health. The CDR3 loop reads CASSGSYEQYF. CDR3 nucleotides: TGTGCCAGCAGTGGCAGCTACGAGCAGTACTTC.